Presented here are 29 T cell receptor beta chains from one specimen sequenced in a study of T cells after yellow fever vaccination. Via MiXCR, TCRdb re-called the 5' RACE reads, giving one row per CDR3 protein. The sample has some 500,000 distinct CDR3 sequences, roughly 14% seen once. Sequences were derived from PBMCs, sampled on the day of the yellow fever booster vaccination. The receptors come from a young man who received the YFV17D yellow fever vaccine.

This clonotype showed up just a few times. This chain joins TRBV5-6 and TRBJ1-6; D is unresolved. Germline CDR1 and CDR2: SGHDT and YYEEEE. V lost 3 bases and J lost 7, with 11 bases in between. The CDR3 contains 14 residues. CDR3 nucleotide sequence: TGTGCCAGCAGCTCCCGGGCGAGCAATTCACCCCTCCACTTT. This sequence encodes CASSSRASNSPLHF.

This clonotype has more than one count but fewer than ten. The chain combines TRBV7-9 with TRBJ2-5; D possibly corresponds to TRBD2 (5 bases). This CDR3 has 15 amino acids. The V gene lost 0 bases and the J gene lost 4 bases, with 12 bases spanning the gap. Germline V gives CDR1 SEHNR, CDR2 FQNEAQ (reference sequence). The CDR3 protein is CASSLAGSSLETQYF. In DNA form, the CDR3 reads TGTGCCAGCAGCTTAGCAGGGTCTAGCTTAGAGACCCAGTACTTC.

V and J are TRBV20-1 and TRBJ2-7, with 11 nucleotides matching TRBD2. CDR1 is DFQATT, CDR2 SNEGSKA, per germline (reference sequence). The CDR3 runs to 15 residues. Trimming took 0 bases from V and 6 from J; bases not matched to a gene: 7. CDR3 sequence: CSARDFSGRALEQYF. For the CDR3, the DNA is TGCAGTGCTAGAGACTTTAGCGGGAGGGCCCTCGAGCAGTACTTC.

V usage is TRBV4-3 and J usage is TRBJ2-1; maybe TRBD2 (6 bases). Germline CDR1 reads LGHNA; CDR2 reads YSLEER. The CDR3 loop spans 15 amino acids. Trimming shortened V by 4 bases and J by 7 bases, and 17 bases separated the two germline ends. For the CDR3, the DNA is TGCGCCAGCAGCCCTGCTGGAGGGCTGGGAAATGAGCAGTTCTTC. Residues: CASSPAGGLGNEQFF.

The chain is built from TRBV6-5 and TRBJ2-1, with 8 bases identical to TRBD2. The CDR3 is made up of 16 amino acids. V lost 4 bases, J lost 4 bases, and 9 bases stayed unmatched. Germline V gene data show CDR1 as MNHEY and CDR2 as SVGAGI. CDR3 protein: CASSWPPGLVYNEQFF. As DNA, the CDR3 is TGTGCCAGCAGTTGGCCTCCGGGACTAGTTTACAATGAGCAGTTCTTC.

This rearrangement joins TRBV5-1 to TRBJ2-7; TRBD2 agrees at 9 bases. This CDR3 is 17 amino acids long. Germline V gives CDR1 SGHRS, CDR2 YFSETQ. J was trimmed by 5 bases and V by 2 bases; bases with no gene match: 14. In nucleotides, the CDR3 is TGCGCCAGCAGCTTTTCGGTCGGGGCGGGAGGGTCCCACGAGCAGTACTTC. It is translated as CASSFSVGAGGSHEQYF.

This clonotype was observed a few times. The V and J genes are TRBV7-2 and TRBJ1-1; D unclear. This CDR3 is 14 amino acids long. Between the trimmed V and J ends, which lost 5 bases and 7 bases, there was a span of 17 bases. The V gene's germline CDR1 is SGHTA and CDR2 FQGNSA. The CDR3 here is CASSRERVRSEAFF. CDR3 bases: TGTGCCAGCAGCCGAGAGAGGGTTCGAAGTGAAGCTTTCTTT.

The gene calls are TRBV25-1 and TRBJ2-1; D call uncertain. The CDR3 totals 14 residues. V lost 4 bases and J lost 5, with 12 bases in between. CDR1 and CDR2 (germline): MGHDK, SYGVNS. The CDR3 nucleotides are TGTGCCAGCAGTGTCCCTTCGACGGACAATGAGCAGTTCTTC. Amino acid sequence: CASSVPSTDNEQFF.

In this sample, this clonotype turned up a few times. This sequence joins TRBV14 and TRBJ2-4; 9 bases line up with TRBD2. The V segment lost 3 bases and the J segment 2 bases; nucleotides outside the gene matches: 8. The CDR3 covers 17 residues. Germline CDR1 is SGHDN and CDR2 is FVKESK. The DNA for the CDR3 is TGTGCCAGCAGCCACTATAGCGGGAGTTCGTCCAAAAACATTCAGTACTTC. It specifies CASSHYSGSSSKNIQYF.

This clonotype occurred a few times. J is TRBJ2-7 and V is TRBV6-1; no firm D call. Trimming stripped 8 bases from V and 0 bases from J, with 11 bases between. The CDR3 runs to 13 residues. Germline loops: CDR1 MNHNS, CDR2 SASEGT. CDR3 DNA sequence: TGTGCCAGCTATCTTCACCACTCCTACGAGCAGTACTTC. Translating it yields CASYLHHSYEQYF.

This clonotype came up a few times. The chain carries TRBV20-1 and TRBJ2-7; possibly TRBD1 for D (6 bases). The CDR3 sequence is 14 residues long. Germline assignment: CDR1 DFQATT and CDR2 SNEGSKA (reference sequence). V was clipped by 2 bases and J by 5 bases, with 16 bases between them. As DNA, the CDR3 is TGCAGTGCTAGAATAAAACAGGGAGTTAACGAGCAGTACTTC. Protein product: CSARIKQGVNEQYF.

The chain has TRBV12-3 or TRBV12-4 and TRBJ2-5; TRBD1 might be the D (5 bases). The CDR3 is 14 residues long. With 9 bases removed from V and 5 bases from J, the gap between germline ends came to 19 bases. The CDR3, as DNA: TGTGCCAGTACCCCTGAGGTAGCAGGGGAGACCCAGTACTTC. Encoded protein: CASTPEVAGETQYF.

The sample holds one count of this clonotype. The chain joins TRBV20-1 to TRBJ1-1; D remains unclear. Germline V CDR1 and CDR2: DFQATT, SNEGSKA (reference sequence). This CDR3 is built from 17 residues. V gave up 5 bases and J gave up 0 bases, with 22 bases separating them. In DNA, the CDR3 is TGCAGTGCTCCCGGGCCAAGATCCCCCTCCATGAACACTGAAGCTTTCTTT. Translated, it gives CSAPGPRSPSMNTEAFF.

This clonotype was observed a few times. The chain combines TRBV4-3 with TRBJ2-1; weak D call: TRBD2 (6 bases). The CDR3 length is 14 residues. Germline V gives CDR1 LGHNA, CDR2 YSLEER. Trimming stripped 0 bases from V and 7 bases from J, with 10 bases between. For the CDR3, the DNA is TGCGCCAGCAGCCAAGATACTAGCTTGAATGAGCAGTTCTTC. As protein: CASSQDTSLNEQFF.

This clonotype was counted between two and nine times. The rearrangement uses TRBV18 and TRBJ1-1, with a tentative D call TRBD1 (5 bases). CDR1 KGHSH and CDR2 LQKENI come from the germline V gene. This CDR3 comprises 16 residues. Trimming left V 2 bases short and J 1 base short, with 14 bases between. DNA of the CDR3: TGTGCCAGCTCACCAGGCCAGGGAACCCAGAACACTGAAGCTTTCTTT. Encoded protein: CASSPGQGTQNTEAFF.

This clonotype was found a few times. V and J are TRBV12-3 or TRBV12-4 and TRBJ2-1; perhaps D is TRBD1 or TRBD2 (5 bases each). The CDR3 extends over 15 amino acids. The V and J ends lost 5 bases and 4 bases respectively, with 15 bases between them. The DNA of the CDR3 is TGTGCCAGCAGTAAAACTGAGGGGTATTACAATGAGCAGTTCTTC. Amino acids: CASSKTEGYYNEQFF.

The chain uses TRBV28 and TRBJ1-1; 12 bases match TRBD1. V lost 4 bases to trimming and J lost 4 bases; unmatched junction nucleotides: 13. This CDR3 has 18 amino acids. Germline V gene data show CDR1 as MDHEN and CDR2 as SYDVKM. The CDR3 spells CASSYPSGQGARGTEAFF. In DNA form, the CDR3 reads TGTGCCAGCAGTTACCCATCGGGACAGGGGGCACGGGGCACTGAAGCTTTCTTT. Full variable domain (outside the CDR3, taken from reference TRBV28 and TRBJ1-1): DVKVTQSSRYLVKRTGEKVFLECVQDMDHENMFWYRQDPGLGLRLIYFSYDVKMKEKGDIPEGYSVSREKKERFSLILESASTNQTSMYLCASSYPSGQGARGTEAFFGQGTRLTVV.

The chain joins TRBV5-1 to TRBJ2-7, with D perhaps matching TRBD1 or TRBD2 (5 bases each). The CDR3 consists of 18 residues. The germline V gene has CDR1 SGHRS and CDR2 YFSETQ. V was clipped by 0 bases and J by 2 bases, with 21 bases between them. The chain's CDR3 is CASSLEPPTARGAYEQYF. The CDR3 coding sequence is TGCGCCAGCAGCTTGGAACCTCCCACGGCTAGGGGAGCCTACGAGCAGTACTTC.

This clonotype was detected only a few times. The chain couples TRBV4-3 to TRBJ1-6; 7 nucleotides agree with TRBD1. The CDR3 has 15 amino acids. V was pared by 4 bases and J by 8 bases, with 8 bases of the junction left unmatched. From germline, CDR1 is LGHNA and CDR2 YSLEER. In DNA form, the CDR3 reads TGCGCCAGCAGCCCCGCGGGGACAGTTGATTCACCCCTCCACTTT. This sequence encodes CASSPAGTVDSPLHF.

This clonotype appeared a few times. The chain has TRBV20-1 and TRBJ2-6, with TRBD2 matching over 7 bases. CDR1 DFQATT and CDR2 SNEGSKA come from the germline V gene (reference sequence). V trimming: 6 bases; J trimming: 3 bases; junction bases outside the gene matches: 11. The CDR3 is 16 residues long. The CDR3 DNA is TGCAGTGCACAGCGGGGTGGTTCTGGTGGGGCCAACGTCCTGACTTTC. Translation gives CSAQRGGSGGANVLTF.

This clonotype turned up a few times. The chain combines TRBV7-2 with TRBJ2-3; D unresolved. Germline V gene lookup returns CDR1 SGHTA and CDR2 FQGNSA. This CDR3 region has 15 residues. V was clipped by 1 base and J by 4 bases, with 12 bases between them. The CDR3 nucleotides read TGTGCCAGCAGCTTAGGGTCTCGGGTGTCAGATACGCAGTATTTT. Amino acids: CASSLGSRVSDTQYF.

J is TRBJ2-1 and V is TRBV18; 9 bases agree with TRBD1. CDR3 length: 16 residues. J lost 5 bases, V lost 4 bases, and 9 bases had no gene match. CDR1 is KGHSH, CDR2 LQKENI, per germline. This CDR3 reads CASSRWTGDTNNEQFF. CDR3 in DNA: TGTGCCAGCTCACGATGGACAGGGGATACGAACAATGAGCAGTTCTTC.

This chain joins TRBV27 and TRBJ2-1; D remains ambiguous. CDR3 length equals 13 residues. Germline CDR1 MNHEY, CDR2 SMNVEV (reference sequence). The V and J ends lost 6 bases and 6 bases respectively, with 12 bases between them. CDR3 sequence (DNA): TGTGCCAGCAGCGTTAAAGGGTTCAATGAGCAGTTCTTC. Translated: CASSVKGFNEQFF.

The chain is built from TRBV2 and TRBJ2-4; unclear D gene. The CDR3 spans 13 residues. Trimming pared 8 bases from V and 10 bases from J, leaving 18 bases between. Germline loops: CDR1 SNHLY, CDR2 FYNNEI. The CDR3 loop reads CASRTQIQSIQYF. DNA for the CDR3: TGTGCCAGCCGAACCCAAATCCAAAGTATTCAGTACTTC.

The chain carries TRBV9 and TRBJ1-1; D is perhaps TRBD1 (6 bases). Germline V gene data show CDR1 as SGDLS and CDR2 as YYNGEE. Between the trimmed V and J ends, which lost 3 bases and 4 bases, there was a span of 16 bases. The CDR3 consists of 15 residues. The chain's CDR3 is CASSANRDFRTEAFF. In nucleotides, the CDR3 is TGTGCCAGCAGCGCCAACAGGGATTTCCGCACTGAAGCTTTCTTT.

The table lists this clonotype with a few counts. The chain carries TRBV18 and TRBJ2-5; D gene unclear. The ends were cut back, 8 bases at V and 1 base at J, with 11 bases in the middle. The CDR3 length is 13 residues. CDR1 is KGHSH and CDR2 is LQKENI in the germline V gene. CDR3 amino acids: CASQARIQETQYF. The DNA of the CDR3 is TGTGCCAGCCAAGCGCGAATCCAAGAGACCCAGTACTTC.

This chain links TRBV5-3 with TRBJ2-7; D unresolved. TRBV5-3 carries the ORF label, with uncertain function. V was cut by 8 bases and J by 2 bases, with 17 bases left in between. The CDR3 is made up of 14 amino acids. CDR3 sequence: CARSPGLSTYEQYF. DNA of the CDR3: TGTGCCAGGAGCCCTGGGCTCTCCACCTACGAGCAGTACTTC.

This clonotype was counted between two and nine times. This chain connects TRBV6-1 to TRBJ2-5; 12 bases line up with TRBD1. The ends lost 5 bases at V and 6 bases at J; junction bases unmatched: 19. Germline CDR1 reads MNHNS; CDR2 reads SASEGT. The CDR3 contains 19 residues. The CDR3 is CASSPGTGGSRGVEKTQYF. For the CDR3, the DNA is TGTGCCAGCAGTCCCGGGACAGGGGGCTCTCGGGGAGTCGAAAAGACCCAGTACTTC.

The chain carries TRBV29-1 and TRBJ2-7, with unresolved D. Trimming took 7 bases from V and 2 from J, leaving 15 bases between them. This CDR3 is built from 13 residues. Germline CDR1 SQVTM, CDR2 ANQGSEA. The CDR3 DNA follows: TGCAGCGCAGCAAGACAAGCCCCCTACGAGCAGTACTTC. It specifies CSAARQAPYEQYF.